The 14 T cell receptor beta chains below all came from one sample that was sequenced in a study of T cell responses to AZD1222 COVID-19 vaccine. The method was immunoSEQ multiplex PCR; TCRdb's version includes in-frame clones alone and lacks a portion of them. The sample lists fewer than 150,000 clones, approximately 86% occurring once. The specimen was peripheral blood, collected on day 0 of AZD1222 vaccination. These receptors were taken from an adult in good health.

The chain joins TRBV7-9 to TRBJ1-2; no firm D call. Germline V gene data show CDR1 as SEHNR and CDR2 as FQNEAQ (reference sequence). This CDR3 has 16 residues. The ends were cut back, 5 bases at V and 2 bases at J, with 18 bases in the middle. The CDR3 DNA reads TGTGCCAGCAGCCCCCCCTCCGCCACTTCAAACTATGGCTACACCTTC. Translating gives CASSPPSATSNYGYTF.

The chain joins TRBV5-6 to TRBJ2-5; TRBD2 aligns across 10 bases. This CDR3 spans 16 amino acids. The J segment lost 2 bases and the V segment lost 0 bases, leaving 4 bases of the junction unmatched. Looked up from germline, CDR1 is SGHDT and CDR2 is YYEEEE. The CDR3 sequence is CASSLALAGGQETQYF. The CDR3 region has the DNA TGTGCCAGCAGCTTGGCCTTAGCGGGAGGTCAAGAGACCCAGTACTTC.

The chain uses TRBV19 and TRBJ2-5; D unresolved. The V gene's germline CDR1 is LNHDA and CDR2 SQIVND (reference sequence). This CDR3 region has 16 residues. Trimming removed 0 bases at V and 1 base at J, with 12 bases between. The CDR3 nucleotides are TGTGCCAGTAGTATAGATCCAGATGGGGTCCAAGAGACCCAGTACTTC. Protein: CASSIDPDGVQETQYF. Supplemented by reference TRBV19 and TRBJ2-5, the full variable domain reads DGGITQSPKYLFRKEGQNVTLSCEQNLNHDAMYWYRQDPGQGLRLIYYSQIVNDFQKGDIAEGYSVSREKKESFPLTVTSAQKNPTAFYLCASSIDPDGVQETQYFGPGTRLLVL.

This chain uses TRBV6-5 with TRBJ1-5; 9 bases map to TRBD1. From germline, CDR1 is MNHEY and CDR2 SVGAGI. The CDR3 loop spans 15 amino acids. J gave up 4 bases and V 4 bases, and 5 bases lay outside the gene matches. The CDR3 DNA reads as TGTGCCAGCAGTTCAGGGACAGGGATTAATCAGCCCCAGCATTTT. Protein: CASSSGTGINQPQHF.

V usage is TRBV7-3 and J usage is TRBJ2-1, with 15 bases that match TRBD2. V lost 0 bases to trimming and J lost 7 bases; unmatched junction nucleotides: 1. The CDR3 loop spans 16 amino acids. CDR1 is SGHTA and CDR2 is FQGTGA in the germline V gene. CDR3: CASSLTGTSGRNEQFF. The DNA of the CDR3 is TGTGCCAGCAGCTTAACCGGGACTAGCGGGAGGAATGAGCAGTTCTTC.

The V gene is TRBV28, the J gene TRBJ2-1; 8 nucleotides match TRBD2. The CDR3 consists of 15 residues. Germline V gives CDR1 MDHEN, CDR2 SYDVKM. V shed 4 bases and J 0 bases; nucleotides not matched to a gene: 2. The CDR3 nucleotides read TGTGCCAGCAGTTCGAGCGGGAGCTCCTACAATGAGCAGTTCTTC. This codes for CASSSSGSSYNEQFF. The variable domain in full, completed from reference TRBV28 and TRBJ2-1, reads DVKVTQSSRYLVKRTGEKVFLECVQDMDHENMFWYRQDPGLGLRLIYFSYDVKMKEKGDIPEGYSVSREKKERFSLILESASTNQTSMYLCASSSSGSSYNEQFFGPGTRLTVL.

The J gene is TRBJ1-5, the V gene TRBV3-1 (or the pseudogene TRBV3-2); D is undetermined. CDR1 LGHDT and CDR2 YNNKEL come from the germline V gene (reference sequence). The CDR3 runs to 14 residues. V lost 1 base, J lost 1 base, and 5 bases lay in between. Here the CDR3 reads CASSQARSNQPQHF. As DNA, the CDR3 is TGTGCCAGCAGCCAAGCCAGGAGCAATCAGCCCCAGCATTTT.

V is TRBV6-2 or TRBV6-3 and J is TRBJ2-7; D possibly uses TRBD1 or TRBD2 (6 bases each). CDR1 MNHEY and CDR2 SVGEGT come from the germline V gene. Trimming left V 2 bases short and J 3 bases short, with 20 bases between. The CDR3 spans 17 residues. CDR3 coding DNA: TGTGCCAGCAGTTACAATCTCGGGGGCCCCTGGGACTACGAGCAGTACTTC. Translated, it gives CASSYNLGGPWDYEQYF.

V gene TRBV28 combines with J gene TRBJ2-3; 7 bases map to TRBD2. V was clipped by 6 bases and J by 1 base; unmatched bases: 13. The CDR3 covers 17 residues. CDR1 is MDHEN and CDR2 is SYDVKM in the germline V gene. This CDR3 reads CASSPLGGSRGTDTQYF. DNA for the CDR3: TGTGCCAGCAGCCCCCTCGGCGGGAGCCGGGGCACAGATACGCAGTATTTT.

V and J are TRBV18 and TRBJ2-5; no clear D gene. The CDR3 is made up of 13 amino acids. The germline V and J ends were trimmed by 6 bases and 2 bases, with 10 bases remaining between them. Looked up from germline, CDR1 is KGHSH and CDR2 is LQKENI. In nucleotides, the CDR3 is TGTGCCAGCTCCTTTCACGAACAAGAGACCCAGTACTTC. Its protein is CASSFHEQETQYF.

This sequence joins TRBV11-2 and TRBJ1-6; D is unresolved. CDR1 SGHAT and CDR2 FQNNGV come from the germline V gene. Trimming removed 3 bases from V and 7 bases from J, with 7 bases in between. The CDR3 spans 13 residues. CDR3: CASSFPRNSPLHF. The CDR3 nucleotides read TGTGCCAGCAGCTTCCCTAGGAATTCACCCCTCCACTTT.

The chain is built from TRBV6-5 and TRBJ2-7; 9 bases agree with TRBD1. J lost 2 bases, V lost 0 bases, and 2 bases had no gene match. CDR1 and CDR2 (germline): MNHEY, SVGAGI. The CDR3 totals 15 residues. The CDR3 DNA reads TGTGCCAGCAGTTACTCGGGACAGGGAGCCTACGAGCAGTACTTC. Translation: CASSYSGQGAYEQYF.

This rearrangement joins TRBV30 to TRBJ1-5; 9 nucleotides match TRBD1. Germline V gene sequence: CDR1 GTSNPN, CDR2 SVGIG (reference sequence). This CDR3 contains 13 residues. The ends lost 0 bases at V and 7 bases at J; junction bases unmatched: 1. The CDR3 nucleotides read TGTGCCTGGAGTGTACAGGGGGCACAGCCCCAGCATTTT. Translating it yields CAWSVQGAQPQHF. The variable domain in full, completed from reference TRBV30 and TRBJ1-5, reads SQTIHQWPATLVQPVGSPLSLECTVEGTSNPNLYWYRQAAGRGLQLLFYSVGIGQISSEVPQNLSASRPQDRQFILSSKKLLLSDSGFYLCAWSVQGAQPQHFGDGTRLSIL.

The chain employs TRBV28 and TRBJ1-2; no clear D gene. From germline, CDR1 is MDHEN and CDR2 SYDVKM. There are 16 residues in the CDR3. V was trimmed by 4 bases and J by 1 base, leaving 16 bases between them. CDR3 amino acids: CASSSPHSVNNYGYTF. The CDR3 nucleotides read TGTGCCAGCAGTTCCCCGCACAGCGTTAATAACTATGGCTACACCTTC.